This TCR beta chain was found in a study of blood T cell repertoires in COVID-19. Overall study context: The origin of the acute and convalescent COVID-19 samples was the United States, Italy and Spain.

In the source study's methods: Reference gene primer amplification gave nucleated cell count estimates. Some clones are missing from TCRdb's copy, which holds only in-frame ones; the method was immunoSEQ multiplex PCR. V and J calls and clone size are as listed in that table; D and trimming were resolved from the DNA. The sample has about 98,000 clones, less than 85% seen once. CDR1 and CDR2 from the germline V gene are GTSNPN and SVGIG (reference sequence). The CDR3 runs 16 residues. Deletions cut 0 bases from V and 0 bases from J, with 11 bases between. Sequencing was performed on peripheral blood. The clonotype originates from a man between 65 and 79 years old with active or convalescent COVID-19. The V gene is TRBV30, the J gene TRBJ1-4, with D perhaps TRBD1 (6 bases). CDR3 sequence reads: CAWSVRTAATNEKLFF. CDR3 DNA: TGTGCCTGGAGTGTCCGGACAGCCGCAACTAATGAAAAACTGTTTTTT.